What follows is one TCR beta chain and its context. Its antigen remains undetermined. Within one base of it there is no much larger clone, and no base qualities were kept. Library preparation was by the immunoSEQ multiplex PCR assay. For the multiplex PCR, a mixture combining 60 forward primers for TCR Vbeta segments and 13 reverse primers for TCR Jbeta segments was used. The CDR3 region of rearranged TCR beta genes was amplified from genomic DNA with a multiplex PCR assay. Amplified TCR beta libraries were sequenced as 87-base-pair reads on the Illumina HiSeq System. From the authors' description of their analysis: A later analysis counted tens of millions of unique TCR beta chains across the 666 repertoires, and approximately 11 million of these chains were shared by at least two donors. A nearest-neighbor algorithm error-corrected the raw reads and collapsed the reads into unique sequences, merging closely related sequences to remove PCR and sequencing errors. Alignment of CDR3 sequences to IMGT reference sequences was used to assign V, D and J gene segments. Each retained sequence needed at least a six-nucleotide match to both a V gene segment and a J gene segment. A rearrangement was called productive if the CDR3 had no stop codons and remained in frame with V and J, and every other rearrangement was called non-productive. Following IMGT convention, CDR3 was defined as the stretch from the second conserved V-encoded cysteine to the conserved J-encoded phenylalanine. The earlier analysis of 587 of the donors excluded any sequence lacking an unambiguous match to a single V gene segment. In an earlier analysis of several hundred of the donors, V segments were called functional above 56.7% productive rearrangements and were called segregating when the between-donor standard deviation exceeded 5%. To diagnose cytomegalovirus status from the catalog of TCR beta chain sequences, a statistical classification framework was built. V and J gene assignment, in a later analysis, came from comparing TCR nucleotide sequences with IMGT/GENE-DB human TR gene sequences. Using the TCRdist pipeline, a later analysis assigned CDR3 sequences along with most-parsimonious VDJ recombination scenarios. A later analysis defined each TCR beta chain by its CDR3 amino acid sequence plus V-gene family, and excluded reads lacking a unique V-gene family. As a way to deal with suspected cross-contamination and a sequencing artifact, a later analysis dropped 500 to 700 nucleotide sequences that were highly shared and had low generation probability. A later analysis calculated a clonal expansion index for each public chain from normalized within-repertoire ranks of inferred template counts. In a later analysis, generation probabilities were computed with a VDJ recombination model fitted to out-of-frame rearrangements, and the resulting probabilities were checked against IGoR. A later analysis scored TCR-TCR, TCR-HLA and TCR-CMV co-occurrence with hypergeometric tests, applying a repertoire-size bias correction to TCR pairs. False discovery rates were estimated in a later analysis by permuting HLA or CMV assignments 20 times. A later analysis grouped co-occurring TCRs with DBSCAN, adding TCRdist sequence similarity when clustering within HLA-allele-positive subsets. Co-occurrence clustering excluded repertoires with fewer than 30,000 or more than 120,000 public chains, plus five with anomalous nucleotide sharing. TCRdb obtained this table from immuneACCESS and retained in-frame rearrangements with V and J assigned. These tables miss some clones; where compared with another copy, unresolved V genes account for less than half of the shortfall, and the remainder is unexplained. The V and J calls and the clone size are those of that table, but D and trimming were determined from the DNA. The sample profile shows roughly 130,000 clones; around 90% of them were found once. The ten largest clones take up roughly 0.53% of the sample.

The cohort comprised some 680 healthy bone marrow donors. Cohort members were all nominally healthy when sampled, although unrecorded immune exposures were likely present. The donor tested CMV seronegative, placing the donor among the 300 to 400 seronegative members of the cohort. Every donor gave a peripheral blood sample, and the peripheral blood mononuclear cells from that sample were used for TCR beta sequencing. Genomic DNA extraction from the blood cell samples was performed with the Qiagen DNeasy Blood Extraction Kit. The record originates from a study of cytomegalovirus exposure and HLA in healthy donors (dated by TCRdb to 2015 to 2018). Background for the entire study: According to an earlier analysis of 587 of the donors, some 180 million T cells yielded 120 million or so unique TCR beta sequences and roughly 280 Gb of sequence data. To predict cytomegalovirus infection status, the study brought together high-throughput TCR immunosequencing, statistical association of individual TCRs with disease status, and machine learning. The number of typed donors differed by locus: about 620-640 for A, B, C, DRB1 and DQB1; about 520 for DQA1; 606 for DPA1; and 400 to 480 for DPB1. On average, roughly 250,000 unique TCR beta nucleotide sequences were sequenced per donor among 398 genotyped donors of the cohort, with roughly 18% of those sequences being non-productive. An early release covering just under 650 HLA-typed donors comprised approximately 290 gigabases of sequencing data and tens of millions of unique TCR sequences. Every repertoire in the discovery cohort had been generated on one and the same sequencing platform. In an earlier analysis of 500 to 650 of the donors, high-throughput TCR beta sequencing was used to judge whether each TCR beta V gene segment behaved as functional or pseudogenic. The study used immunosequencing to profile the T cell repertoires of approximately 690 subjects and linked those repertoires to cytomegalovirus serostatus. A later analysis re-analyzed previously published TCR beta repertoires from 666 donors and added high-resolution HLA genotyping to study TCR occurrence patterns. A handful of DR-DQ haplotypes were handled as single units for association and clustering because linkage in the cohort was strong. The study aimed to test whether cataloging public T cell receptors could reveal signatures of past pathogen exposure. Besides the first cohort of 666 subjects, a separate validation cohort made up of 120 or so different subjects was used. HLA typing covered class I and class II loci at four-digit resolution. Donor age, sex, ethnicity and CMV serostatus were compiled alongside the repertoire data. In a later genetic analysis, genome-wide SNP genotypes for about three fifths of the roughly 670 donors were used, and that subset was treated as a discovery cohort. The genetic ancestry cluster associated with self-reported Caucasian donors included approximately 85% of the roughly 400 genotyped donors. In the later analysis, no new phenotypic data were used to find candidate immune exposures; instead, reliance was placed on TCR beta sequences and their occurrence across donors.

Beyond this particular receptor, the publication reports: Some IMGT-functional V segments, including TRBV6-2 and TRBV6-3, could not be told apart with the 87-base-pair reads, so those segments were excluded. A total of 150 or so TCR beta chains were listed by the study as associated with cytomegalovirus. For the cohort, immune exposure information was limited to CMV serostatus. Presence/absence analyses assumed roughly uniform sequencing depth across donors, an assumption that may not hold. V-gene and J-gene trimming of TCR beta chains was associated with a missense DCLRE1C variant in a later genetic analysis, and the association was replicated in an independent cohort. According to a later genetic analysis, donors in an Asian-associated ancestry cluster had fewer N-insertions in productive TCRs than the approximately 700-donor mean. A few of the identified cytomegalovirus-associated TCR beta chains were confirmed in vitro to be specific for cytomegalovirus antigens. The classifier was reported to diagnose cytomegalovirus status with high specificity and sensitivity in both the original and validation cohorts. Because HLA typing was missing for some donors at each locus, association tests included only the typed subset. A further reported finding was that TCR beta sequences accurately predicted the HLA-A and HLA-B alleles for most subjects in the first cohort. An earlier analysis of some 560 of the donors showed that most TCR beta V segments appeared in productive rearrangements either about 87% or about 30% of the time, which broadly matched IMGT annotations. Because counts were too low, seventeen rarely observed V segments, including chromosome 9 orphons, were left out of the earlier analysis of roughly 600 of the donors. A group of highly shared sequence variants was considered likely to be a technical artifact of the sequencing pipeline. In a later analysis, HLA-associated TCR beta chains showed more clonal expansion and lower generation probabilities than non-associated chains that were equally common. A later analysis reported that several top co-occurrence clusters appeared linked to parvovirus B19, influenza, CMV and Epstein-Barr virus. Most TCR sequences were seen in very few donors, while some public TCRs were found in many individuals. Correlated functional status among segregating V segments might be attributable to linkage disequilibrium, but an unknown experimental factor could not be ruled out. A later analysis associated about 17,000 TCR beta sequences with specific HLA alleles at a false discovery rate of 0.05. When HLA alleles, especially DR and DQ, strongly co-occurred, attributing TCR associations to individual alleles was difficult. In a later analysis, the rate of TCR association differed among HLA loci, with DRB1 alleles having the most associated TCRs and HLA-C alleles having the fewest. Only TCR beta chains were sequenced in this cohort, and the absence of alpha or paired-chain data limited detectable features. According to the authors, the approach could potentially be generalized to other disease states and immunological phenotypes. According to a later analysis, most CMV-associated TCR beta chains appeared to be HLA-restricted, and the HLA associations seemed to be driven largely by CMV exposure.

CDR1 and CDR2, looked up from the germline V gene, are MGHRA and YSYEKL. From the cysteine through the phenylalanine, the CDR3 covers 16 amino acids. The CDR3 DNA has 48 bases and is translated from base 1. V ends up 1 base short and J 4 bases short, with an unmatched junction base count of 7. The clonotype originates from a woman aged 40-49 years in good health and CMV-seronegative. The sequenced sample was PBMCs. The rearranged segments are TRBV4-1 and TRBJ2-5; 9 junctional bases match TRBD2. The CDR3 region has the sequence CASSQGGGRAGETQYF. Here is the DNA: TGCGCCAGCAGCCAAGGGGGCGGGAGGGCCGGAGAGACCCAGTACTTC.